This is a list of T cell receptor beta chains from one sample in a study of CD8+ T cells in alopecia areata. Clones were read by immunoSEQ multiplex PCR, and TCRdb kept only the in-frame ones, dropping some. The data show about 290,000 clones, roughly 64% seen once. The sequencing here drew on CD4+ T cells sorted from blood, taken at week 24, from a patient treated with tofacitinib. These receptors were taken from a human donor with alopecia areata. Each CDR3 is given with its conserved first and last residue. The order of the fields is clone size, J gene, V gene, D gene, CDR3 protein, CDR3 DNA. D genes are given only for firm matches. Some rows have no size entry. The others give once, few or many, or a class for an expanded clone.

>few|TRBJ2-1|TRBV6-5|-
CASSYPGRPNEQFF
TGTGCCAGCAGTTATCCCGGGAGACCCAATGAGCAGTTCTTC
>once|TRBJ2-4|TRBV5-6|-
CAGSRQGGNIQYF
TGTGCCGGATCTCGGCAGGGTGGCAACATTCAGTACTTC
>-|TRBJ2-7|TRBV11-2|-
CASSLNPSSYEQYF
TGTGCCAGCAGCTTAAACCCCAGCTCCTACGAGCAGTACTTC
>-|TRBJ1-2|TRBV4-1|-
CASSHGAVNYGYTF
TGCGCCAGCAGCCACGGGGCGGTGAACTATGGCTACACCTTC
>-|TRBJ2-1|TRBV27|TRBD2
CASSLSGGAFGRFF
TGTGCCAGCAGTTTAAGCGGGGGGGCTTTTGGGCGGTTCTTC
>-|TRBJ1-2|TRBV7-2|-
CASRIRDGANYGYTF
TGTGCCAGCAGGATTCGCGACGGAGCTAACTATGGCTACACCTTC
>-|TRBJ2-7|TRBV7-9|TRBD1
CASSATPGQGARYEQYF
TGTGCCAGCAGCGCCACCCCGGGACAGGGGGCGAGATACGAGCAGTACTTC
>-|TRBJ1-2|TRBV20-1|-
CSAKDYGYTF
TGCAGTGCGAAGGACTATGGCTACACCTTC
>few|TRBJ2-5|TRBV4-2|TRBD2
CASSQERGGGETQYF
TGTGCCAGCAGCCAAGAGCGGGGGGGCGGTGAGACCCAGTACTTC
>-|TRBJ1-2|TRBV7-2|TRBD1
CASSSGQGARYGYTF
TGTGCCAGCAGCTCGGGACAGGGGGCTCGGTATGGCTACACCTTC
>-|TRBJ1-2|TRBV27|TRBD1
CASTESGTGGHGYTF
TGTGCCAGCACCGAATCGGGGACAGGGGGTCATGGCTACACCTTC
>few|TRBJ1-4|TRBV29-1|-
CSVGTAEKLFF
TGCAGCGTTGGGACAGCCGAAAAACTGTTTTTT
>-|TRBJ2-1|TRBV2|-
CASKERTDYNEQFF
TGTGCCAGCAAAGAGCGGACGGATTACAATGAGCAGTTCTTC
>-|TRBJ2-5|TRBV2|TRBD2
CASRTLAGDRGTQYF
TGTGCCAGCAGGACACTAGCGGGGGACCGCGGGACCCAGTACTTC
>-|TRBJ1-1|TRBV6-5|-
CASSKNTEAFF
TGTGCCAGCAGCAAGAACACTGAAGCTTTCTTT
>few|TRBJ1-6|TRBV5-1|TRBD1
CASSSGQGNSPLHF
TGCGCCAGCAGCTCCGGACAGGGGAATTCACCCCTCCACTTT
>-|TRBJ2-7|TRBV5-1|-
CASSFGSLGSYEQYF
TGCGCCAGCAGCTTTGGCTCGCTTGGGAGCTACGAGCAGTACTTC
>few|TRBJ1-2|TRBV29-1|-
CSVEVWAGPYGYTF
TGCAGCGTTGAAGTATGGGCAGGACCTTATGGCTACACCTTC
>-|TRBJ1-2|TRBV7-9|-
CASRQAYGYTF
TGTGCCAGCAGGCAGGCCTATGGCTACACCTTC
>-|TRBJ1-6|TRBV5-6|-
CASSLGGDAYNSPLHF
TGTGCCAGCAGCTTGGGAGGGGATGCCTATAATTCACCCCTCCACTTT
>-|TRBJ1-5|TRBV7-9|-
CASSFGPDQPQHF
TGTGCCAGCAGCTTCGGCCCCGATCAGCCCCAGCATTTT
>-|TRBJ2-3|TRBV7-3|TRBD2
CASSPGLAGRTDTQYF
TGTGCCAGCAGCCCCGGACTAGCGGGGCGAACAGATACGCAGTATTTT
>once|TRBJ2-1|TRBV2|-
CASLPGNRSEQFF
TGTGCCAGCCTGCCCGGGAACAGAAGTGAGCAGTTCTTC
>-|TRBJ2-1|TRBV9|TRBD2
CASSVELAGEEQFF
TGTGCCAGCAGCGTAGAGCTAGCGGGGGAGGAGCAGTTCTTC
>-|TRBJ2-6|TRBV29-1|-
CSVTGTAYGANVLTF
TGCAGCGTGACCGGGACCGCGTATGGGGCCAACGTCCTGACTTTC
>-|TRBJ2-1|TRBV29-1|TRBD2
CSVVPRGGAGYNEQFF
TGCAGCGTTGTTCCTCGCGGGGGGGCCGGGTACAATGAGCAGTTCTTC
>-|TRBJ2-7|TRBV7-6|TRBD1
CASSRTGDTYEQYF
TGTGCCAGCAGCCGGACAGGGGACACCTACGAGCAGTACTTC
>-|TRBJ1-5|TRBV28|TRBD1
CASTVGDSDNQPQHF
TGTGCCAGCACTGTCGGGGACAGCGACAATCAGCCCCAGCATTTT
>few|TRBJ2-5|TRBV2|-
CASGTTQETQYF
TGTGCCAGCGGGACAACGCAAGAGACCCAGTACTTC
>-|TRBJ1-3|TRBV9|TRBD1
CASSVADRGYSGNTIYF
TGTGCCAGCAGCGTAGCAGACAGGGGCTACTCTGGAAACACCATATATTTT
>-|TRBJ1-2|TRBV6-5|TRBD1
CASSTQGAIGYGYTF
TGTGCCAGCAGCACACAGGGGGCGATCGGCTATGGCTACACCTTC
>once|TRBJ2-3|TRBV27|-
CASSFRQGITDTQYF
TGTGCCAGCAGTTTTAGGCAGGGCATCACAGATACGCAGTATTTT
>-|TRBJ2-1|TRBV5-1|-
CASSFQGIYNEQFF
TGCGCCAGCAGCTTCCAGGGAATCTACAATGAGCAGTTCTTC
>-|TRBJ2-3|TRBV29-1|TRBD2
CSVESGAPTDTQYF
TGCAGCGTAGAGAGCGGGGCACCCACAGATACGCAGTATTTT
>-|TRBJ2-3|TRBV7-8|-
CASRKGRAGFTDTQYF
TGTGCCAGCAGGAAGGGCCGGGCAGGCTTCACAGATACGCAGTATTTT
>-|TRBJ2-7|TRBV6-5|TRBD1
CASSPNYRGHEQYF
TGTGCCAGCAGTCCAAATTACAGGGGCCACGAGCAGTACTTC
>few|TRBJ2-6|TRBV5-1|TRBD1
CASSFPPTGIGANVLTF
TGCGCCAGCAGCTTCCCCCCGACAGGGATTGGGGCCAACGTCCTGACTTTC
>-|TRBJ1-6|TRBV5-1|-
CASSLGAIGNSPLHF
TGCGCCAGCAGCTTGGGAGCCATCGGGAATTCACCCCTCCACTTT
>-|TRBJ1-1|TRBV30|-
CAWSANRNTEAFF
TGTGCCTGGAGCGCTAATAGGAACACTGAAGCTTTCTTT
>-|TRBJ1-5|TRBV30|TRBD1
CAWSVPGTGEQPQHF
TGTGCCTGGAGTGTCCCCGGGACAGGGGAGCAGCCCCAGCATTTT
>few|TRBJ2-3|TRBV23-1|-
CASSRPVTGPIQYF
TGCGCCAGCAGCAGGCCCGTGACAGGCCCCATCCAGTATTTT
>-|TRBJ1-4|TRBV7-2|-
CASSPPGLSNEKLFF
TGTGCCAGCAGCCCACCGGGACTGAGCAATGAAAAACTGTTTTTT
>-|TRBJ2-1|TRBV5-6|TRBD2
CASSLLASGGNEQFF
TGTGCCAGCAGCTTGTTAGCTAGCGGCGGCAATGAGCAGTTCTTC
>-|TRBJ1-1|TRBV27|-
CASSLRPLPGTEAFF
TGTGCCAGCAGTTTGAGGCCACTCCCAGGTACTGAAGCTTTCTTT
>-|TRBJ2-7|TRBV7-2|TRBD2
CASSLVTLAGQGYEQYF
TGTGCCAGCAGCTTGGTCACCCTAGCGGGGCAGGGCTACGAGCAGTACTTC
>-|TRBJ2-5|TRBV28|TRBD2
CASSFLGSGGTKETQYF
TGTGCCAGCAGTTTCCTGGGTAGCGGGGGGACCAAAGAGACCCAGTACTTC
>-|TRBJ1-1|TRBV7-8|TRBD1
CASSLGRTGGRAFF
TGTGCCAGCAGCTTAGGCAGGACAGGGGGTCGAGCTTTCTTT
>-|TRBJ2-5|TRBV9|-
CASSVEGGGIQETQYF
TGTGCCAGCAGCGTAGAAGGCGGGGGCATCCAAGAGACCCAGTACTTC
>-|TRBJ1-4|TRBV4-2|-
CASSLGKRREKLFF
TGTGCCAGCAGCCTCGGGAAAAGGCGGGAAAAACTGTTTTTT
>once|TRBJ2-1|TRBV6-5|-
CASTNPDEQFF
TGTGCCAGTACCAACCCTGATGAGCAGTTCTTC
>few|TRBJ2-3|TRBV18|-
CASSPLMRAESNTDTQYF
TGTGCCAGCTCACCGCTTATGAGGGCAGAATCCAACACAGATACGCAGTATTTT
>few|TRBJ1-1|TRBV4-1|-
CASSQDRGTEAFF
TGCGCCAGCAGCCAAGATCGGGGCACTGAAGCTTTCTTT
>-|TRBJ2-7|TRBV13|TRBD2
CASSESGLAGWEQYF
TGTGCCAGCAGCGAATCGGGACTAGCGGGTTGGGAGCAGTACTTC
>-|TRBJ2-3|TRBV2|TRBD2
CASRSGLAGGRDTQYF
TGTGCCAGCAGAAGCGGACTAGCGGGGGGCCGGGATACGCAGTATTTT
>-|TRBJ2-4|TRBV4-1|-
CASSQVGGRNIQYF
TGCGCCAGCAGCCAAGTAGGTGGTCGGAACATTCAGTACTTC
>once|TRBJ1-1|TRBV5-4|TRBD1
CASSWDSSLNTEAFF
TGTGCCAGCAGCTGGGACAGCTCGCTGAACACTGAAGCTTTCTTT